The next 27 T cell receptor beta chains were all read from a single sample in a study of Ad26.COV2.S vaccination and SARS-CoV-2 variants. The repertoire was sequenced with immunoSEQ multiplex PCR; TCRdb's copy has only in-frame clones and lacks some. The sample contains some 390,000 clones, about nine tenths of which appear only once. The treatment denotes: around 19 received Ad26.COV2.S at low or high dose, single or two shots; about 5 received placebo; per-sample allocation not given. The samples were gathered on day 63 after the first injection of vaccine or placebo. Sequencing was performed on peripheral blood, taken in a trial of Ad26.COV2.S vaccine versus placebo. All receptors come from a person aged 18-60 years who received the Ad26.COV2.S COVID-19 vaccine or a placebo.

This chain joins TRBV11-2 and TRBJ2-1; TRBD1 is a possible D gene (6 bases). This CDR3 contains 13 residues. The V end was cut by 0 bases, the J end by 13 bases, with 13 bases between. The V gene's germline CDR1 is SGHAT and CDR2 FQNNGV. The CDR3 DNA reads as TGTGCCAGCAGCTTAGATATCAGGGGACCCCAGTTCTTC. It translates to CASSLDIRGPQFF.

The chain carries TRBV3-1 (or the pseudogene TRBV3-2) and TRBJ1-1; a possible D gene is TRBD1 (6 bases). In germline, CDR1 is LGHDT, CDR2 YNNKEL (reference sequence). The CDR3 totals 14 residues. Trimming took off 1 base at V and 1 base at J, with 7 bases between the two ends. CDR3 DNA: TGTGCCAGCAGCCAAGGACAGGAGAACACTGAAGCTTTCTTT. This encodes CASSQGQENTEAFF.

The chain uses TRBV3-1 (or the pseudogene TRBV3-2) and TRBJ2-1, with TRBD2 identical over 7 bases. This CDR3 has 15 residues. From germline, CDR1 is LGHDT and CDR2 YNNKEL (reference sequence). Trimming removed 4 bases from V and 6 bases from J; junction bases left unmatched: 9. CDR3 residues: CASSPRGGASNEQFF. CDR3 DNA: TGTGCCAGCAGCCCCCGGGGAGGGGCATCCAATGAGCAGTTCTTC.

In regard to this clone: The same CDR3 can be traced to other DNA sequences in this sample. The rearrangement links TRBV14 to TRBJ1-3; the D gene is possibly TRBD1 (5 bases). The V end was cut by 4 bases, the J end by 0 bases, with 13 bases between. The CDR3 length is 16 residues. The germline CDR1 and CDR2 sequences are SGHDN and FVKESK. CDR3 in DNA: TGTGCCAGCAGCCCTCTGGGACCTAGCTCTGGAAACACCATATATTTT. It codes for CASSPLGPSSGNTIYF.

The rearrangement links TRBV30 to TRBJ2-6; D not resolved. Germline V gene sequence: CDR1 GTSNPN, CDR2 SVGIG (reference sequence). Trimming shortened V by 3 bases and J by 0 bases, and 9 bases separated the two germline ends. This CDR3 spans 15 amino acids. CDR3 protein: CAWSSGGSGANVLTF. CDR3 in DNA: TGTGCCTGGAGCTCCGGCGGCTCTGGGGCCAACGTCCTGACTTTC.

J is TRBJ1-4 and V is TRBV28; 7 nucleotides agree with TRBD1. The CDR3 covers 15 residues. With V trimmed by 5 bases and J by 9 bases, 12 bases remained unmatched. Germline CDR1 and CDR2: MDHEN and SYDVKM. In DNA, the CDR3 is TGTGCCAGCAGTACCGCAGGGGGAATAGAAAAAAAACTGTTTTTT. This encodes CASSTAGGIEKKLFF.

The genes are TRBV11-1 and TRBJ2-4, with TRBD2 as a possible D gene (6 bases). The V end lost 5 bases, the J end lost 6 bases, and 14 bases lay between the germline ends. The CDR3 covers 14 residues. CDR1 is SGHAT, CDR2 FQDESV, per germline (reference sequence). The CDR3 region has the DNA TGTGCCAGCAGCACTCCGGGACTTAGAAACATTCAGTACTTC. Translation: CASSTPGLRNIQYF.

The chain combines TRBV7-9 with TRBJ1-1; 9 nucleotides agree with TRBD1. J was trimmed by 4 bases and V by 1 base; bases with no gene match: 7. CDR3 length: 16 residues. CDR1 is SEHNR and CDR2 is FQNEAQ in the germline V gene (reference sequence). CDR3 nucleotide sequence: TGTGCCAGCAGCTTAGACCCGGGACAGGGAGGCACTGAAGCTTTCTTT. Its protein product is CASSLDPGQGGTEAFF.

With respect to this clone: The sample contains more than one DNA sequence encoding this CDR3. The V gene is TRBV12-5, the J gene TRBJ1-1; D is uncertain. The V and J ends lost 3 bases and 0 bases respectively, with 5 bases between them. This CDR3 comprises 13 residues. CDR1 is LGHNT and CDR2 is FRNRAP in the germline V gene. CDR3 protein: CASGLGMNTEAFF. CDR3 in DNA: TGTGCTAGTGGTTTAGGGATGAACACTGAAGCTTTCTTT.

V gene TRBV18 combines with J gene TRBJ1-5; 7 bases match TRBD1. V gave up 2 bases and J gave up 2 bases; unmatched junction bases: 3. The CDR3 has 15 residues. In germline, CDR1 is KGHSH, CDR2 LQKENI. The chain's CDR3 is CASSPRDRGNQPQHF. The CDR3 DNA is TGTGCCAGCTCACCAAGAGACAGGGGCAATCAGCCCCAGCATTTT.

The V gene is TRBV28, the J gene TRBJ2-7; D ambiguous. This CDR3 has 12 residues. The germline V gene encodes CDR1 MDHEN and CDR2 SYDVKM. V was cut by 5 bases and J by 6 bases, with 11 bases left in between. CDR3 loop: CASSTGPGEQYF. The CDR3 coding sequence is TGTGCCAGCAGTACCGGACCAGGCGAGCAGTACTTC. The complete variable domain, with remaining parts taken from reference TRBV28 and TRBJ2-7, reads DVKVTQSSRYLVKRTGEKVFLECVQDMDHENMFWYRQDPGLGLRLIYFSYDVKMKEKGDIPEGYSVSREKKERFSLILESASTNQTSMYLCASSTGPGEQYFGPGTRLTVT.

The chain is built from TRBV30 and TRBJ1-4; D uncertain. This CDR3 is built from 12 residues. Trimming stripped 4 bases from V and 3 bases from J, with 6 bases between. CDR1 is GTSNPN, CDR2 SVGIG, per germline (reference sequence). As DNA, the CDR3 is TGTGCCTGGACACCCTCTAATGAAAAACTGTTTTTT. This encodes CAWTPSNEKLFF.

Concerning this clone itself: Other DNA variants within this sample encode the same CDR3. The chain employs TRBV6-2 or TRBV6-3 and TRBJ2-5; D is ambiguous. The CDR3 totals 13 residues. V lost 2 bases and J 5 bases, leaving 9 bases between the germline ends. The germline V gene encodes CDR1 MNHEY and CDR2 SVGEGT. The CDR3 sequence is CASSYGLGETQYF. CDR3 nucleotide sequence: TGTGCCAGCAGTTACGGGCTTGGGGAGACCCAGTACTTC.

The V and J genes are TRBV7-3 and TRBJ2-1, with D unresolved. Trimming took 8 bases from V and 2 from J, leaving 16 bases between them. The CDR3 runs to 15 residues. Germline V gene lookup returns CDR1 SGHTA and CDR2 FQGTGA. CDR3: CASSLKDNPYNEQFF. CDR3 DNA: TGTGCCAGCTCCCTCAAAGACAACCCCTACAATGAGCAGTTCTTC.

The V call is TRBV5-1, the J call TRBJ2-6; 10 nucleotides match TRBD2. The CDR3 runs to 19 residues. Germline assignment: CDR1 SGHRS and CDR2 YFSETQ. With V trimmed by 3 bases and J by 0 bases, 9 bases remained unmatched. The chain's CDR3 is CASSSGTSVVGSGANVLTF. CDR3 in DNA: TGCGCCAGCAGCTCAGGGACTAGCGTCGTGGGCTCTGGGGCCAACGTCCTGACTTTC.

CDR3 in DNA: TGTGCCAGCAGTCCTATGGACAGGGAGAACATTCAGTACTTC. It specifies CASSPMDRENIQYF. This chain uses TRBV28 with TRBJ2-4, with TRBD1 matching 8 bases. The CDR3 totals 14 residues. J lost 7 bases, V lost 5 bases, and 7 bases had no gene match. CDR1 and CDR2 (germline): MDHEN, SYDVKM.

In DNA, the CDR3 is TGTGCCAGCAGCCCCGGCGCGTTCCCTGAAGCTTTCTTT. Translation: CASSPGAFPEAFF. The chain carries TRBV7-2 and TRBJ1-1; D gene uncertain. V was cut by 5 bases and J by 6 bases, with 13 bases left in between. From germline, CDR1 is SGHTA and CDR2 FQGNSA. The CDR3 contains 13 residues.

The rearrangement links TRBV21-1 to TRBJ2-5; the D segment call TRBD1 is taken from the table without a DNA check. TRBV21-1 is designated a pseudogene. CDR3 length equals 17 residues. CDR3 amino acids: CASTQIRNRGTPETQYF. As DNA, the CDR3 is TGTGCCAGCACCCAGATCAGAAACAGGGGTACGCCAGAGACCCAGTACTTC.

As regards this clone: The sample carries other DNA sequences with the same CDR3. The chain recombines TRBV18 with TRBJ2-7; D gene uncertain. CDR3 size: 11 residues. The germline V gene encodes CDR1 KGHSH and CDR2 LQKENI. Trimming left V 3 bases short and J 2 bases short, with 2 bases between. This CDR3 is CASSPAYEQYF. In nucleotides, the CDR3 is TGTGCCAGCTCACCCGCCTACGAGCAGTACTTC.

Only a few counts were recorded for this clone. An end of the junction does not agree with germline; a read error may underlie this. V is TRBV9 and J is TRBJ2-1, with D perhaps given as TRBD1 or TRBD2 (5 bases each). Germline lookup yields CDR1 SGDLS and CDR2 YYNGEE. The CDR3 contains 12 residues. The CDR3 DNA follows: TGTGCCAGCAGCGTCAACGAGAGGGGCCAGCTCTTC. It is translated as CASSVNERGQLF. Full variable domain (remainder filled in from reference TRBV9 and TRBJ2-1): DSGVTQTPKHLITATGQRVTLRCSPRSGDLSVYWYQQSLDQGLQFLIQYYNGEERAKGNILERFSAQQFPDLHSELNLSSLELGDSALYFCASSVNERGQLFGPGTRLTVL.

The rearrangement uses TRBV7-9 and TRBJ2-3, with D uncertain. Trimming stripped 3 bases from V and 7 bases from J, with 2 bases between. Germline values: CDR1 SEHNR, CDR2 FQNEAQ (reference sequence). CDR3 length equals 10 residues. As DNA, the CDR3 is TGTGCCAGCAGCTTGAATACGCAGTATTTT. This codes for CASSLNTQYF.

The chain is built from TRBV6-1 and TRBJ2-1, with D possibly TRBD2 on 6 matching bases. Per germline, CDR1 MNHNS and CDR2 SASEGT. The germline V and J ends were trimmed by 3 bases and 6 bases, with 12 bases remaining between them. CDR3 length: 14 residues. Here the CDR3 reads CASSERRAANEQFF. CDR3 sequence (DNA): TGTGCCAGCAGTGAGCGGAGGGCGGCCAATGAGCAGTTCTTC.

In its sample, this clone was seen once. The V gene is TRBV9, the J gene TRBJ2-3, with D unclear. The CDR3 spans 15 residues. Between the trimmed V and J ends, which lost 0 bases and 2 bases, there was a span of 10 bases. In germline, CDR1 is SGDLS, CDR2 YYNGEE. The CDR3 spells CASSVEGGYTDTQYF. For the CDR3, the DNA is TGTGCCAGCAGCGTAGAAGGCGGTTACACAGATACGCAGTATTTT.

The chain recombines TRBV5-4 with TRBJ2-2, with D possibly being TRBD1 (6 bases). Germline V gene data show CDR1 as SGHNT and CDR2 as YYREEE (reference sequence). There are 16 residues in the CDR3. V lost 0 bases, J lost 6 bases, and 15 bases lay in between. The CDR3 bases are TGTGCCAGCAGCTTGGAACAGGGACACAGGGCCGGGGAGCTGTTTTTT. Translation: CASSLEQGHRAGELFF.

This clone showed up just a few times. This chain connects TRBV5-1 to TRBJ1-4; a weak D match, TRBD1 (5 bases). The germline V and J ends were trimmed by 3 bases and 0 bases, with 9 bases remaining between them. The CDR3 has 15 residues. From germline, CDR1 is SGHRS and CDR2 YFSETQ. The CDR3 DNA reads TGCGCCAGCAGCTCCCAGGGTGCAACTAATGAAAAACTGTTTTTT. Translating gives CASSSQGATNEKLFF.

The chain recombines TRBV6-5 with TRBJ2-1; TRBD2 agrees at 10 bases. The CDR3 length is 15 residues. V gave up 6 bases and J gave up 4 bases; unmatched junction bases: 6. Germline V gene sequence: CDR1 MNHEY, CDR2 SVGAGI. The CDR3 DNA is TGTGCCAGCAGCAGCGGGAGGGCCACTTACAATGAGCAGTTCTTC. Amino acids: CASSSGRATYNEQFF.

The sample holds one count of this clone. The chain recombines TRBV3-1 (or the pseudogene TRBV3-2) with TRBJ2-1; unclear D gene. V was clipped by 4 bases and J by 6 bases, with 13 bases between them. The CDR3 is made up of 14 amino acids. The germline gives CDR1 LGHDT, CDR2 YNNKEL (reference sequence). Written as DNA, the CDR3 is TGTGCCAGCAGCCCGGGTGTGGCCGGCAATGAGCAGTTCTTC. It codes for CASSPGVAGNEQFF.